These 20 T cell receptor beta chains originate from one sample sequenced in a study of spatial heterogeneity in lung cancer (dated by TCRdb to between 2018 and 2020). Interpreted using the paper, the time point label stands for: sample taken at primary tumor resection. Without any cell sorting, TCR sequencing was performed on whole RNA extracted either from tumor and nontumor lung tissue or from cryopreserved PBMC samples. Libraries were built with 5' RACE. Instrument on record: NextSeq 500. Using fastp trimming at Q25 and MiXCR clonotype assembly, TCRdb reanalyzed the public sequencing data and kept in-frame beta chains. Each CDR3 protein appears once, grouped with its most common genes and DNA. The sample data list under 100,000 distinct CDR3 sequences, and roughly 8.7% of these were observed just once. The ten top clones hold less than 8.5% of the sample. This specimen was PBMCs, taken at surgery. These receptors were collected from a male donor with early-stage non-small cell lung cancer.

The sample holds a few counts of this clonotype. The chain recombines TRBV5-4 with TRBJ2-5; no firm D call. CDR3 length: 14 amino acids. Germline-derived CDR1 and CDR2 are SGHNT and YYREEE (reference sequence). The V end was cut by 0 bases, the J end by 1 base, with 7 bases between. The CDR3, as DNA: TGTGCCAGCAGCTTGGAGGCAGGCCAAGAGACCCAGTACTTC. This encodes CASSLEAGQETQYF.

In this sample, this clonotype turned up a few times. This chain joins TRBV11-2 and TRBJ2-6, with 7 positions matching TRBD2. CDR1 is SGHAT, CDR2 FQNNGV, per germline. The CDR3 spans 15 residues. J lost 3 bases, V lost 6 bases, and 5 bases had no gene match. For the CDR3, the DNA is TGTGCCAGCAGGGGCGGGAGAAGTGGGGCCAACGTCCTGACTTTC. It encodes CASRGGRSGANVLTF.

This clonotype was counted ten times or more. The chain uses TRBV7-2 and TRBJ1-3; 8 nucleotides align to TRBD1. Unmatched junction bases numbered 7, after V lost 6 bases and J lost 0 bases. Per germline, CDR1 SGHTA and CDR2 FQGNSA. The CDR3 consists of 16 residues. CDR3 in amino acids: CASRPGQGGSGNTIYF. CDR3 nucleotide sequence: TGTGCCAGCAGGCCCGGACAGGGCGGCTCTGGAAACACCATATATTTT.

This clonotype was found many times. This sequence joins TRBV6-2 or TRBV6-3 and TRBJ1-5; D gene ambiguous. The CDR3 is 15 amino acids. The V end lost 5 bases, the J end lost 3 bases, and 14 bases lay between the germline ends. The germline V gene has CDR1 MNHEY and CDR2 SVGEGT. The CDR3: CASSNLRRDNQPQHF. CDR3 DNA: TGTGCCAGCAGTAACCTCCGACGGGACAATCAGCCCCAGCATTTT.

The chain links TRBV29-1 to TRBJ2-5; tentatively, D is TRBD1 or TRBD2 (6 bases each). The CDR3 totals 13 residues. V lost 4 bases to trimming and J lost 1 base, with 10 bases between them. The V gene's germline CDR1 is SQVTM and CDR2 ANQGSEA. CDR3 protein: CSVARGVQETQYF. The CDR3 DNA reads as TGCAGCGTTGCTAGGGGGGTCCAAGAGACCCAGTACTTC. Full variable domain (missing parts from reference TRBV29-1 and TRBJ2-5): SAVISQKPSRDICQRGTSLTIQCQVDSQVTMMFWYRQQPGQSLTLIATANQGSEATYESGFVIDKFPISRPNLTFSTLTVSNMSPEDSSIYLCSVARGVQETQYFGPGTRLLVL.

This clonotype was counted only a few times. The V and J genes are TRBV4-2 and TRBJ2-7; TRBD1 or TRBD2 may be the D gene (5 bases each). The CDR3 length is 14 residues. Looked up from germline, CDR1 is LGHNA and CDR2 is YNFKEQ. V dropped 5 bases and J dropped 0 bases, with 11 bases sitting between them. CDR3 bases: TGTGCCAGCAGCGTCCGGGACGGCTCCTACGAGCAGTACTTC. It yields the protein CASSVRDGSYEQYF.

This clonotype was observed at least ten times. The rearrangement uses TRBV7-9 and TRBJ2-7; 7 bases match TRBD1. The CDR3 extends over 16 amino acids. The V gene end was trimmed by 8 bases and the J gene end by 4 bases; junction bases not matched to a gene: 17. Germline V gene lookup returns CDR1 SEHNR and CDR2 FQNEAQ (reference sequence). CDR3 in DNA: TGTGCCAGCGCACTCGAAGGGGGCATCCGACCTTACGAGCAGTACTTC. Translating it yields CASALEGGIRPYEQYF. Full variable domain (rest looked up from reference TRBV7-9 and TRBJ2-7): DTGVSQNPRHKITKRGQNVTFRCDPISEHNRLYWYRQTLGQGPEFLTYFQNEAQLEKSRLLSDRFSAERPKGSFSTLEIQRTEQGDSAMYLCASALEGGIRPYEQYFGPGTRLTVT.

This clonotype was recorded at least ten times. The V and J genes are TRBV28 and TRBJ2-7; no firm D call. Per the germline V gene, CDR1 is MDHEN and CDR2 is SYDVKM. The V end was cut by 2 bases, the J end by 3 bases, with 5 bases between. The CDR3 runs to 12 residues. DNA of the CDR3: TGTGCCAGCAGTTTAGAGAGCTACGAGCAGTACTTC. Translation gives CASSLESYEQYF.

The chain combines TRBV7-9 with TRBJ2-1, with D perhaps matching TRBD2 (5 bases). V gave up 3 bases and J gave up 10 bases, with 10 bases separating them. The germline V gene encodes CDR1 SEHNR and CDR2 FQNEAQ (reference sequence). This CDR3 spans 12 amino acids. For the CDR3, the DNA is TGTGCCAGCAGCTTCGGCCCGGGAGAGCAGTTCTTC. Encoded protein: CASSFGPGEQFF. The full variable domain, with the rest looked up from reference TRBV7-9 and TRBJ2-1, is DTGVSQNPRHKITKRGQNVTFRCDPISEHNRLYWYRQTLGQGPEFLTYFQNEAQLEKSRLLSDRFSAERPKGSFSTLEIQRTEQGDSAMYLCASSFGPGEQFFGPGTRLTVL.

The table lists this clonotype with many counts. This chain links TRBV7-9 with TRBJ2-3, with unresolved D. The CDR3 loop spans 17 amino acids. V lost 10 bases, J lost 1 base, and 24 bases lay in between. Germline assignment: CDR1 SEHNR and CDR2 FQNEAQ (reference sequence). CDR3 DNA: TGTGCCACCGCAGCCCCGTCCCGTTACCCCGGCACAGATACGCAGTATTTT. Its translation is CATAAPSRYPGTDTQYF.

This clonotype has a count of ten or more. The chain carries TRBV23-1 and TRBJ2-2; 8 nucleotides match TRBD1. TRBV23-1 is classed as an ORF, of uncertain function. Trimming at V came to 3 bases and at J to 0 bases, leaving 6 bases not matched to a gene. This CDR3 contains 17 residues. Here the CDR3 reads CASSHSWGQANTGELFF. As DNA, the CDR3 is TGCGCCAGCAGTCATTCATGGGGACAGGCGAACACCGGGGAGCTGTTTTTT.

In its sample, this clonotype was seen many times. This chain links TRBV28 with TRBJ1-4; D not resolved. The CDR3 is made up of 17 amino acids. Germline V gene lookup returns CDR1 MDHEN and CDR2 SYDVKM. Trimming stripped 7 bases from V and 1 base from J, with 19 bases between. The CDR3 reads CASTEGSYLGTNEKLFF. The CDR3 region has the DNA TGTGCCAGCACCGAGGGTAGTTACCTAGGAACTAATGAAAAACTGTTTTTT.

V usage is TRBV9 and J usage is TRBJ2-3; no clear D gene. From germline, CDR1 is SGDLS and CDR2 YYNGEE. This CDR3 spans 14 amino acids. Trimming took off 0 bases at V and 4 bases at J, with 9 bases between the two ends. The CDR3 spells CASSVASLADTQYF. In DNA, the CDR3 is TGTGCCAGCAGCGTAGCCAGTCTTGCAGATACGCAGTATTTT. Complete variable domain (other parts from reference TRBV9 and TRBJ2-3): DSGVTQTPKHLITATGQRVTLRCSPRSGDLSVYWYQQSLDQGLQFLIQYYNGEERAKGNILERFSAQQFPDLHSELNLSSLELGDSALYFCASSVASLADTQYFGPGTRLTVL.

This clonotype was observed a single time. The chain employs TRBV11-2 and TRBJ1-6; no definite D call. The CDR3 has 16 amino acids. Germline V CDR1 and CDR2: SGHAT, FQNNGV. V lost 1 base to trimming and J lost 7 bases, with 14 bases between them. The CDR3 here is CASSLVAGDKNSPLHF. The CDR3 DNA follows: TGTGCCAGCAGCTTAGTAGCGGGAGATAAAAATTCACCCCTCCACTTT.

The sample holds a few counts of this clonotype. The rearrangement uses TRBV29-1 and TRBJ2-3; maybe TRBD2 (6 bases). This CDR3 region has 14 residues. Germline lookup yields CDR1 SQVTM and CDR2 ANQGSEA. V lost 6 bases to trimming and J lost 2 bases, with 15 bases between them. The CDR3 protein is CSVLNAGYTDTQYF. CDR3 sequence (DNA): TGCAGCGTCCTAAATGCGGGGTACACAGATACGCAGTATTTT.

This clonotype was detected many times. The chain recombines TRBV29-1 with TRBJ2-2; TRBD2 agrees at 13 bases. The germline V gene encodes CDR1 SQVTM and CDR2 ANQGSEA. V lost 6 bases, J lost 2 bases, and 6 bases stayed unmatched. CDR3 length equals 16 residues. Written as DNA, the CDR3 is TGCAGCGTCCCCGGGACTAGCGGGACCAACACCGGGGAGCTGTTTTTT. It specifies CSVPGTSGTNTGELFF.

This clonotype was observed many times. V and J are TRBV2 and TRBJ2-3; either TRBD1 or TRBD2 may fit D (5 bases each). The CDR3 has 14 amino acids. CDR1 SNHLY and CDR2 FYNNEI come from the germline V gene. V lost 7 bases and J 2 bases, leaving 13 bases between the germline ends. In DNA form, the CDR3 reads TGTGCCAGCAAGGGGACGGTTAACACAGATACGCAGTATTTT. Encoded protein: CASKGTVNTDTQYF.

This clonotype was seen more than once but under ten times. This chain links TRBV27 with TRBJ2-7; 8 bases agree with TRBD1. The germline V gene encodes CDR1 MNHEY and CDR2 SMNVEV (reference sequence). The V and J ends lost 5 bases and 1 base, in that order; junction bases with no gene match: 10. The CDR3 runs to 16 residues. In DNA form, the CDR3 reads TGTGCCAGCAGTCCCTTTTCCGGACAGGGTTCCTACGAGCAGTACTTC. This codes for CASSPFSGQGSYEQYF.

The gene calls are TRBV20-1 and TRBJ2-7; 7 bases align to TRBD1. The V gene's germline CDR1 is DFQATT and CDR2 SNEGSKA (reference sequence). V was pared by 1 base and J by 5 bases, with 11 bases of the junction left unmatched. This CDR3 contains 15 residues. In nucleotides, the CDR3 is TGCAGTGCTAGAGGGGAGACAGGGCGGCTTGACGAGCAGTACTTC. Translation: CSARGETGRLDEQYF.

This clonotype was detected only a few times. The rearrangement joins TRBV5-4 to TRBJ2-2; maybe TRBD2 (5 bases). The V end was cut by 4 bases, the J end by 3 bases, with 22 bases between. Germline V lookup: CDR1 SGHNT, CDR2 YYREEE (reference sequence). This CDR3 comprises 18 residues. CDR3 in amino acids: CASSPVGTGTLDTGELFF. In nucleotides, the CDR3 is TGTGCCAGCAGCCCGGTTGGCACGGGAACCCTCGACACCGGGGAGCTGTTTTTT.